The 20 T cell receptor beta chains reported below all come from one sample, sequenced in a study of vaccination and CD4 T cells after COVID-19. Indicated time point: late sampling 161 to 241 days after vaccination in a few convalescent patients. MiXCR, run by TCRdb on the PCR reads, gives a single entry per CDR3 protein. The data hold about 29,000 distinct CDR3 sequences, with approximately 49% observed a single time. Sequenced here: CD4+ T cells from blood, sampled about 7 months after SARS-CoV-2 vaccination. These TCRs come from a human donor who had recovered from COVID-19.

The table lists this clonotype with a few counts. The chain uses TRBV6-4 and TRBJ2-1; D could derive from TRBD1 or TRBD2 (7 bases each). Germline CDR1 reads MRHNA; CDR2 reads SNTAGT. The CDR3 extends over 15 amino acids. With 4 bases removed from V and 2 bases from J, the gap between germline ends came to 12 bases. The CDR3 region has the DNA TGTGCCAGCAGTGTGCAGGGGGGGACCTACAATGAGCAGTTCTTC. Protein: CASSVQGGTYNEQFF.

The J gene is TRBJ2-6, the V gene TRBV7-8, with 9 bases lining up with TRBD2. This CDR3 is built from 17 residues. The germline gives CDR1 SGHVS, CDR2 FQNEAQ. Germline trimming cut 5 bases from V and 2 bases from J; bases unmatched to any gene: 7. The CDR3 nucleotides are TGTGCCAGCAGCCCGCTAGCGGGATGGGCTGGGGCCAACGTCCTGACTTTC. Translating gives CASSPLAGWAGANVLTF.

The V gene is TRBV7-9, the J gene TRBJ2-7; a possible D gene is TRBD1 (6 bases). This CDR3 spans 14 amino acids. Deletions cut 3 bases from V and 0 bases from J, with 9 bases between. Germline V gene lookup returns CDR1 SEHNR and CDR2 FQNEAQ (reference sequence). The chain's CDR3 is CASSLRQASYEQYF. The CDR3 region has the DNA TGTGCCAGCAGCTTGAGACAGGCCTCCTACGAGCAGTACTTC.

The chain's CDR3 is CASSPRQGEANTEAFF. The CDR3 coding sequence is TGTGCCAGCTCACCGCGACAGGGAGAGGCGAACACTGAAGCTTTCTTT. The chain is built from TRBV18 and TRBJ1-1; 7 positions match TRBD1. The ends lost 3 bases at V and 1 base at J; junction bases unmatched: 8. This CDR3 region has 16 residues. Germline lookup yields CDR1 KGHSH and CDR2 LQKENI.

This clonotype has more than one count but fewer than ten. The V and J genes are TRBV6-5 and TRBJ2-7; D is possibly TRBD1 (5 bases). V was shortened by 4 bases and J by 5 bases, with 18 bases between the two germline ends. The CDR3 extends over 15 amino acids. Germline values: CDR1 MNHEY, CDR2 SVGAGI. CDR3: CASSSLDSPGDEQYF. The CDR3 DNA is TGTGCCAGCAGTTCTCTCGACAGTCCGGGCGACGAGCAGTACTTC.

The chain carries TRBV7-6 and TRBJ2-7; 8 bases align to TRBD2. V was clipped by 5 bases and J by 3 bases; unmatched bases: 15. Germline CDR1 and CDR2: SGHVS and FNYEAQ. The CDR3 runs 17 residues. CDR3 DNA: TGTGCCAGCAGCCGTGCGCCGGGGGGCGGGGGGTACTACGAGCAGTACTTC. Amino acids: CASSRAPGGGGYYEQYF.

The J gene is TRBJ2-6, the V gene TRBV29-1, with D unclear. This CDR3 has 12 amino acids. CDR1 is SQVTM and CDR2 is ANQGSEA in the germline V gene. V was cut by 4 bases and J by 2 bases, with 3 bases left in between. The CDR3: CSVGAGANVLTF. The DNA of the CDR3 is TGCAGCGTTGGGGCTGGGGCCAACGTCCTGACTTTC.

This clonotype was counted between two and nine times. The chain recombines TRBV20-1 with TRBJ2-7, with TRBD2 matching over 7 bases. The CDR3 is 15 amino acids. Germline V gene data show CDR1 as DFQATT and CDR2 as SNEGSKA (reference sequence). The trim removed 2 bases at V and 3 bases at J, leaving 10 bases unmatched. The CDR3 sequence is CSARRPSGPNYEQYF. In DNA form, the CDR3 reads TGCAGTGCTAGACGTCCTAGCGGACCAAACTACGAGCAGTACTTC.

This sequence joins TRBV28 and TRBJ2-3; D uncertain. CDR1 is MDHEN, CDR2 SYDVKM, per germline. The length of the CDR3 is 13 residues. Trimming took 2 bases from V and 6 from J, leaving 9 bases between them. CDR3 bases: TGTGCCAGCAGTTTAGCTCAACTCGATACGCAGTATTTT. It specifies CASSLAQLDTQYF.

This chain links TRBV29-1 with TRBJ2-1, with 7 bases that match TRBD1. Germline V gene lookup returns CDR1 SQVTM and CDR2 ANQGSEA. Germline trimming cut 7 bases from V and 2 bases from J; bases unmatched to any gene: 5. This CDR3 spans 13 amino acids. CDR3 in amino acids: CSAVDRTYNEQFF. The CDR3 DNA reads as TGCAGCGCCGTGGACAGGACCTACAATGAGCAGTTCTTC.

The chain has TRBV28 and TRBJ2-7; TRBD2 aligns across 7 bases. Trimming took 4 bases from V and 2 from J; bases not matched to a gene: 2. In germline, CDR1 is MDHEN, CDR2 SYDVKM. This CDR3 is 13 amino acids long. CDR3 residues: CASSSSGPYEQYF. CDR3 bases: TGTGCCAGCAGTTCTAGCGGCCCCTACGAGCAGTACTTC. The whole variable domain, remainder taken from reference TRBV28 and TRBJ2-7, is DVKVTQSSRYLVKRTGEKVFLECVQDMDHENMFWYRQDPGLGLRLIYFSYDVKMKEKGDIPEGYSVSREKKERFSLILESASTNQTSMYLCASSSSGPYEQYFGPGTRLTVT.

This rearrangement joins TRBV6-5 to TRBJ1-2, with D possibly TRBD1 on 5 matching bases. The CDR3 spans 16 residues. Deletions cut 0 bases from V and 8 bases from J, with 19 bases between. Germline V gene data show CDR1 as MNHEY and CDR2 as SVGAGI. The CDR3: CASSYSYAERSGGYTF. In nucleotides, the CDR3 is TGTGCCAGCAGTTACTCATATGCAGAGAGATCAGGGGGCTACACCTTC.

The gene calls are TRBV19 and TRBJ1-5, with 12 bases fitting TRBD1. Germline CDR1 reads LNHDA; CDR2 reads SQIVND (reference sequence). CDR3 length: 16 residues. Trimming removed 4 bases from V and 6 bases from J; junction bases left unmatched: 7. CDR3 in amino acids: CASSRGGQGARQPQHF. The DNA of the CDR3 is TGTGCCAGTAGTAGAGGGGGACAGGGGGCTCGTCAGCCCCAGCATTTT.

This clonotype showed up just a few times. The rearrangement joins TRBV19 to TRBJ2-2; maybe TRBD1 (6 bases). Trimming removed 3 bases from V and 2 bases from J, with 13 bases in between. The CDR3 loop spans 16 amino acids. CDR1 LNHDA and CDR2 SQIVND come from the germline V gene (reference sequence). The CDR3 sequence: CASSMFGQRNTGELFF. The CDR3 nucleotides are TGTGCCAGTAGTATGTTCGGACAGCGAAACACCGGGGAGCTGTTTTTT. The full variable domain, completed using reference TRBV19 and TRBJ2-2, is DGGITQSPKYLFRKEGQNVTLSCEQNLNHDAMYWYRQDPGQGLRLIYYSQIVNDFQKGDIAEGYSVSREKKESFPLTVTSAQKNPTAFYLCASSMFGQRNTGELFFGEGSRLTVL.

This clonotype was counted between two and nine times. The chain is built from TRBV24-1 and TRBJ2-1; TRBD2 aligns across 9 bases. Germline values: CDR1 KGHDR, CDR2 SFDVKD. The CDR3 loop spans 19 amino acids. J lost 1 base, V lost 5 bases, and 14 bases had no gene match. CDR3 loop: CATSGRDLAGGPSYNEQFF. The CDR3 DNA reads TGTGCCACCAGTGGCCGGGATCTGGCGGGAGGGCCATCCTACAATGAGCAGTTCTTC.

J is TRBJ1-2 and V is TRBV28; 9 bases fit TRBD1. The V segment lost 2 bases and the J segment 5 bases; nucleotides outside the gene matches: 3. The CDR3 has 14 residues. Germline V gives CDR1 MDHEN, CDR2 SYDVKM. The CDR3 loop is CASSLADRGYGYTF. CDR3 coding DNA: TGTGCCAGCAGTTTAGCGGACAGGGGTTATGGCTACACCTTC.

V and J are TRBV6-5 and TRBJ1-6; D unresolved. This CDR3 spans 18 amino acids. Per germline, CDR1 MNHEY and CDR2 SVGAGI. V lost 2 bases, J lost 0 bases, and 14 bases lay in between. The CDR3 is CASSYAGVSSSYNSPLHF. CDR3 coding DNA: TGTGCCAGCAGTTACGCCGGCGTAAGTAGCTCCTATAATTCACCCCTCCACTTT.

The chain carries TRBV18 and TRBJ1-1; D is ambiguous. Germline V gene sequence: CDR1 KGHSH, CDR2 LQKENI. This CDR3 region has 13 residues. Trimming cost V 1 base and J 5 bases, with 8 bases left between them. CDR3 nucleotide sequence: TGTGCCAGCTCACCACTCCCCCAGACTGAAGCTTTCTTT. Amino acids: CASSPLPQTEAFF. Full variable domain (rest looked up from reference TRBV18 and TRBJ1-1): NAGVMQNPRHLVRRRGQEARLRCSPMKGHSHVYWYRQLPEEGLKFMVYLQKENIIDESGMPKERFSAEFPKEGPSILRIQQVVRGDSAAYFCASSPLPQTEAFFGQGTRLTVV.

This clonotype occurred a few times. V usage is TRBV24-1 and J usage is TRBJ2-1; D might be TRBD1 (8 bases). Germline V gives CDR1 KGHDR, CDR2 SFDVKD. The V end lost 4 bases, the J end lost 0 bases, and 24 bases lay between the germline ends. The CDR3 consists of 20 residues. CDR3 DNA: TGTGCCACCAGTGAAACCGGACAGGGCCCAGCGGGACCCTCCTACAATGAGCAGTTCTTC. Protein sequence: CATSETGQGPAGPSYNEQFF.

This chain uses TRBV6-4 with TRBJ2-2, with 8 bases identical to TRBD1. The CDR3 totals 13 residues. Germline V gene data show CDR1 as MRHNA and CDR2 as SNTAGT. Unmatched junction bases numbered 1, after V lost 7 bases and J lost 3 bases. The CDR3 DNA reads TGTGCCAGCAAGGACAGGGACACCGGGGAGCTGTTTTTT. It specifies CASKDRDTGELFF.